The clone carrying this T cell receptor beta chain was seen a handful of times. The data stem from a study of blood T cell repertoires in COVID-19. The wider study: Acute-phase and convalescent COVID-19 samples originated in the United States, Italy and Spain. T cells, B-cell-depleted T cells, or PBMCs provided the cDNA or gDNA that served as material.

The germline CDR1 and CDR2 sequences are SNHLY and FYNNEI. This CDR3 spans 14 amino acids. V shed 6 bases and J 9 bases; nucleotides not matched to a gene: 10. Per the study methods: Nucleated cell number was recorded as an estimate derived from reference gene primer amplification. Using immunoSEQ multiplex PCR, the repertoire was profiled, and TCRdb retains in-frame clones only, with some absent. V, J and clone size derive from that table, while D and trimming were established from the DNA sequence. The data show approximately 130,000 clones, 84% seen once. Sequenced: peripheral blood. This receptor was taken from a human donor in a cohort sampled during active COVID-19. The chain uses TRBV2 and TRBJ1-5; 8 bases are shared with TRBD1. The CDR3, as DNA: TGTGCCAGCAGCGTGACAGGGGCCGGTGGGCCCCAGCATTTT. Protein sequence: CASSVTGAGGPQHF.